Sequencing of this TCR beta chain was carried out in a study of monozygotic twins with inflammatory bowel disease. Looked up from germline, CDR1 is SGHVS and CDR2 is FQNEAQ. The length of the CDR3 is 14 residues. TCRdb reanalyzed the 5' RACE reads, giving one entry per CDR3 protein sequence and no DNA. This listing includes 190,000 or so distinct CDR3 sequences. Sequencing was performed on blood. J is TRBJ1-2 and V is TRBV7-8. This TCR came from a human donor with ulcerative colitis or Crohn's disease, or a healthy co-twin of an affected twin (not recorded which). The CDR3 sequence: CASSLLGLSYGYTF.